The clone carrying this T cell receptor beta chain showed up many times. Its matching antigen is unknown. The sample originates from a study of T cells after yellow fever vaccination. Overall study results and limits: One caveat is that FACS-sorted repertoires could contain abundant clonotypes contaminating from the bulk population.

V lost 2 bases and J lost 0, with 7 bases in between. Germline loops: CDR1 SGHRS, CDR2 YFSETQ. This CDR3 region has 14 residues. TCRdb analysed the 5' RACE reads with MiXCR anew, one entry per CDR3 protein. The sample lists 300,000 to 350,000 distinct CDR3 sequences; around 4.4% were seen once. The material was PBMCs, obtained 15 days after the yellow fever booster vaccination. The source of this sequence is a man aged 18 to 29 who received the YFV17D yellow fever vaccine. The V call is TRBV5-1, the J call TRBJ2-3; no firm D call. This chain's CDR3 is CASSFETSTDTQYF. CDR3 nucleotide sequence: TGCGCCAGCAGCTTCGAGACTAGCACAGATACGCAGTATTTT.